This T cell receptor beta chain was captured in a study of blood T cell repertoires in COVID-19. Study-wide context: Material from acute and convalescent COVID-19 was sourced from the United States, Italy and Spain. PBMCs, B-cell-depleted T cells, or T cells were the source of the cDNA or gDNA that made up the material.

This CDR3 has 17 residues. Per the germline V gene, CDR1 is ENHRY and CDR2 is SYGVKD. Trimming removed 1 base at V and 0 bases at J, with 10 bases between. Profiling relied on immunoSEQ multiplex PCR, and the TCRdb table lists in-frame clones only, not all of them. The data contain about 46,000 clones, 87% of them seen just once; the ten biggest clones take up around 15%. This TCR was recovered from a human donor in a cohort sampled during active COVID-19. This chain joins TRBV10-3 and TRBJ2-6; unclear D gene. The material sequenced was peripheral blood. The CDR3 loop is CAISEFGPSSGANVLTF. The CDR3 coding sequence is TGTGCCATCAGTGAGTTCGGTCCGAGCTCTGGGGCCAACGTCCTGACTTTC.